This T cell receptor beta chain was identified during a study of T cell repertoires in cytomegalovirus infection. Study summary: Public TCR beta signature analysis indicated the presence of both CMV infection and matching HLA type. Broader study findings: CMV-specific TCR beta clonotypes restricted by HLA-C dominated the ex vivo response. Frequencies of public TCR beta families were cumulated, and this identified carriers of CMV plus the relevant HLA.

The CDR3 runs to 16 residues. Germline CDR1 reads MDHEN; CDR2 reads SYDVKM. V was pared by 5 bases and J by 4 bases, with 20 bases between. One entry per CDR3 protein results from TCRdb running MiXCR on the reads. Of around 450,000 distinct CDR3 sequences in the sample, approximately 31% were seen once. This clonotype was found a few times. Its antigen is unidentified. Sequenced: PBMCs. The chain employs TRBV28 and TRBJ2-5; D is unresolved. The sequence was obtained from a human donor in good health (CMV status not recorded). Some clones in this sample may be carry-over from other donors' samples. The CDR3 reads CASSRARMINRETQYF. The CDR3 DNA reads as TGTGCCAGCAGTCGGGCGAGGATGATAAACAGAGAGACCCAGTACTTC.